Below are 30 T cell receptor beta chains sequenced from a single sample in a study of OX40 agonist ivuxolimab in advanced cancers. Sequencing used immunoSEQ multiplex PCR; TCRdb keeps in-frame clones, though not all of them. The data hold about 130,000 clones, with about 92% observed a single time. Source: CD4+ or CD8+ T cells sorted from blood, taken in a trial of the OX40 agonist ivuxolimab. The receptors shown here come from an adult with an advanced solid tumor such as melanoma, head and neck, liver or kidney cancer.

The chain joins TRBV9 to TRBJ1-6; D unclear. CDR1 is SGDLS, CDR2 YYNGEE, per germline. This CDR3 region has 12 residues. The V end lost 0 bases, the J end lost 13 bases, and 8 bases lay between the germline ends. CDR3 loop: CASSVETGPLHF. CDR3 sequence (DNA): TGTGCCAGCAGCGTAGAGACGGGGCCCCTCCACTTT.

The chain has TRBV9 and TRBJ1-5; D is uncertain. Trimming stripped 0 bases from V and 5 bases from J, with 9 bases between. This CDR3 region has 14 residues. Germline CDR1 reads SGDLS; CDR2 reads YYNGEE. The DNA of the CDR3 is TGTGCCAGCAGCGTAGGGGTTAGTCATCAGCCCCAGCATTTT. Residues: CASSVGVSHQPQHF.

The rearrangement uses TRBV4-3 and TRBJ1-2; D possibly corresponds to TRBD1 (5 bases). Germline V gene data show CDR1 as LGHNA and CDR2 as YSLEER. Between the trimmed V and J ends, which lost 3 bases and 4 bases, there was a span of 18 bases. The CDR3 is made up of 16 amino acids. Here the CDR3 reads CASSQDARTGRYGYTF. The CDR3 coding sequence is TGCGCCAGCAGCCAGGATGCAAGGACGGGACGCTATGGCTACACCTTC.

The CDR3 coding sequence is TGTGCCATCAGCCGCGAGGATCAGCCCCAGCATTTT. It specifies CAISREDQPQHF. This chain uses TRBV10-3 with TRBJ1-5; D is uncertain. Germline V gene lookup returns CDR1 ENHRY and CDR2 SYGVKD. The CDR3 has 12 residues. Trimming shortened V by 6 bases and J by 5 bases, and 8 bases separated the two germline ends.

The chain is built from TRBV19 and TRBJ2-7; TRBD1 or TRBD2 may be the D gene (5 bases each). Per the germline V gene, CDR1 is LNHDA and CDR2 is SQIVND (reference sequence). V was trimmed by 6 bases and J by 5 bases, leaving 14 bases between them. The CDR3 totals 13 residues. CDR3 in DNA: TGTGCCAGTAGGAGGACTGAGGGACACGAGCAGTACTTC. Amino acids: CASRRTEGHEQYF.

V and J are TRBV4-2 and TRBJ2-1, with D uncertain. Per germline, CDR1 LGHNA and CDR2 YNFKEQ. This CDR3 is 15 amino acids long. Trimming took off 0 bases at V and 5 bases at J, with 11 bases between the two ends. The CDR3 DNA sequence: TGTGCCAGCAGCCAAGAAGGGCGACGCGACAATGAGCAGTTCTTC. Translation gives CASSQEGRRDNEQFF.

In this sample, this clone turned up a few times. The chain uses TRBV6-5 and TRBJ1-3, with D tentatively TRBD1 (5 bases). V lost 0 bases and J lost 8, with 11 bases in between. This CDR3 is built from 14 residues. Germline CDR1 MNHEY, CDR2 SVGAGI. DNA for the CDR3: TGTGCCAGCAGTTACTCCCTACCGGGGGACACCATATATTTT. This encodes CASSYSLPGDTIYF.

V gene TRBV10-3 combines with J gene TRBJ2-7; 9 nucleotides line up with TRBD1. CDR3 length equals 14 residues. With 10 bases clipped from V and 0 bases from J, the junction kept 7 bases outside the gene matches. Germline V gene data show CDR1 as ENHRY and CDR2 as SYGVKD. CDR3 DNA sequence: TGTGCCACTGGGGACAGGGCAAGCTCCTACGAGCAGTACTTC. Translated: CATGDRASSYEQYF.

The chain recombines TRBV7-2 with TRBJ1-5; no definite D call. The germline V and J ends were trimmed by 5 bases and 7 bases, with 12 bases remaining between them. The germline CDR1 and CDR2 sequences are SGHTA and FQGNSA. The CDR3 sequence is 13 residues long. The CDR3 spells CASSPGGNQPQHF. The CDR3 nucleotides are TGTGCCAGCAGCCCCGGTGGGAACCAGCCCCAGCATTTT. The full variable domain, its missing parts supplied by reference TRBV7-2 and TRBJ1-5, is GAGVSQSPSNKVTEKGKDVELRCDPISGHTALYWYRQSLGQGLEFLIYFQGNSAPDKSGLPSDRFSAERTGGSVSTLTIQRTQQEDSAVYLCASSPGGNQPQHFGDGTRLSIL.

The chain has TRBV7-7 and TRBJ2-2, with D unresolved. V was cut by 3 bases and J by 1 base, with 6 bases left in between. This CDR3 is built from 14 residues. The germline V gene has CDR1 SSHAT and CDR2 FNYEAQ (reference sequence). The CDR3 loop reads CASSFSENTGELFF. CDR3 nucleotide sequence: TGTGCCAGCAGCTTTTCCGAGAACACCGGGGAGCTGTTTTTT. Full variable domain (missing parts from reference TRBV7-7 and TRBJ2-2): GAGVSQSPRYKVTKRGQDVTLRCDPISSHATLYWYQQALGQGPEFLTYFNYEAQPDKSGLPSDRFSAERPEGSISTLTIQRTEQRDSAMYRCASSFSENTGELFFGEGSRLTVL.

The V gene is TRBV2, the J gene TRBJ2-7; D might be TRBD2 (6 bases). V was shortened by 3 bases and J by 2 bases, with 11 bases between the two germline ends. The V gene's germline CDR1 is SNHLY and CDR2 FYNNEI. This CDR3 is 14 amino acids long. DNA for the CDR3: TGTGCCAGCAGTGAGATTAGGGAGGCCTACGAGCAGTACTTC. It yields the protein CASSEIREAYEQYF.

The chain uses TRBV28 and TRBJ1-4; 10 nucleotides align to TRBD1. Trimming removed 6 bases from V and 8 bases from J; junction bases left unmatched: 6. Per the germline V gene, CDR1 is MDHEN and CDR2 is SYDVKM. The CDR3 covers 14 residues. The CDR3 loop reads CASRTGGAGEKLFF. The DNA of the CDR3 is TGTGCCAGCAGGACAGGGGGCGCAGGGGAAAAACTGTTTTTT.

The chain has TRBV6-4 and TRBJ1-6; D possibly corresponds to TRBD1 (6 bases). The V end lost 0 bases, the J end lost 6 bases, and 12 bases lay between the germline ends. CDR1 MRHNA and CDR2 SNTAGT come from the germline V gene. This CDR3 has 16 amino acids. CDR3 region: CASSDSTQGFNSPLHF. In DNA, the CDR3 is TGTGCCAGCAGTGACTCTACGCAGGGGTTTAATTCACCCCTCCACTTT.

V and J are TRBV7-2 and TRBJ1-2; 7 positions agree with TRBD1. V was pared by 0 bases and J by 8 bases, with 6 bases of the junction left unmatched. Germline V gene data show CDR1 as SGHTA and CDR2 as FQGNSA. The CDR3 is 14 amino acids. The chain's CDR3 is CASSLARTGDGYTF. DNA for the CDR3: TGTGCCAGCAGCTTAGCGAGGACAGGCGACGGCTACACCTTC.

The chain joins TRBV10-3 to TRBJ2-1; D perhaps matches TRBD2 (6 bases). Looked up from germline, CDR1 is ENHRY and CDR2 is SYGVKD. CDR3 size: 15 residues. Trimming left V 1 base short and J 5 bases short, with 12 bases between. This CDR3 is CAISEFRPSDNEQFF. The CDR3 DNA reads TGTGCCATCAGTGAGTTTCGTCCTAGCGACAATGAGCAGTTCTTC.

The chain joins TRBV28 to TRBJ1-2; TRBD1 aligns across 7 bases. This CDR3 region has 15 residues. CDR1 and CDR2 (germline): MDHEN, SYDVKM. V gave up 2 bases and J gave up 2 bases; unmatched junction bases: 5. CDR3 loop: CASSLDPQGNYGYTF. DNA for the CDR3: TGTGCCAGCAGTTTAGACCCACAGGGGAACTATGGCTACACCTTC.

The chain recombines TRBV27 with TRBJ1-5; TRBD1 agrees at 8 bases. V was pared by 5 bases and J by 6 bases, with 6 bases of the junction left unmatched. The CDR3 length is 14 residues. CDR1 MNHEY and CDR2 SMNVEV come from the germline V gene (reference sequence). Written as DNA, the CDR3 is TGTGCCAGCAGTAGGACAGGGCTACGTCAGCCCCAGCATTTT. Its protein product is CASSRTGLRQPQHF.

This sequence joins TRBV9 and TRBJ2-1; 12 bases align to TRBD2. Germline values: CDR1 SGDLS, CDR2 YYNGEE. The V segment lost 0 bases and the J segment 4 bases; nucleotides outside the gene matches: 2. The CDR3 has 16 residues. CDR3 in DNA: TGTGCCAGCAGCGTAGGGCTAGCGGGGGGGTACAATGAGCAGTTCTTC. It yields the protein CASSVGLAGGYNEQFF.

The J gene is TRBJ1-2, the V gene TRBV30; D unresolved. CDR3 length equals 10 residues. Trimming stripped 5 bases from V and 0 bases from J, with 1 base between. Germline V CDR1 and CDR2: GTSNPN, SVGIG (reference sequence). CDR3 loop: CAWSNYGYTF. CDR3 coding DNA: TGTGCCTGGTCTAACTATGGCTACACCTTC. The full variable domain, completed using reference TRBV30 and TRBJ1-2, is SQTIHQWPATLVQPVGSPLSLECTVEGTSNPNLYWYRQAAGRGLQLLFYSVGIGQISSEVPQNLSASRPQDRQFILSSKKLLLSDSGFYLCAWSNYGYTFGSGTRLTVV.

The gene calls are TRBV5-1 and TRBJ1-4; D gene unclear. V gave up 3 bases and J gave up 4 bases, with 13 bases separating them. This CDR3 spans 15 amino acids. Germline V gene sequence: CDR1 SGHRS, CDR2 YFSETQ. For the CDR3, the DNA is TGCGCCAGCAGCTGGACGCGAGGGAATAATGAAAAACTGTTTTTT. Translated, it gives CASSWTRGNNEKLFF.

The chain combines TRBV5-8 with TRBJ2-3; D is undetermined. This CDR3 comprises 13 residues. Germline V lookup: CDR1 SGHTS, CDR2 YDEGEE. The V end lost 5 bases, the J end lost 6 bases, and 13 bases lay between the germline ends. CDR3 sequence (DNA): TGTGCCAGCAGTCTTGCCGGACCCGATACGCAGTATTTT. It translates to CASSLAGPDTQYF.

This chain links TRBV6-1 with TRBJ1-5; D call uncertain. Germline V gene data show CDR1 as MNHNS and CDR2 as SASEGT. V lost 8 bases and J 3 bases, leaving 11 bases between the germline ends. The CDR3 loop spans 13 amino acids. Here the CDR3 reads CASGVINNQPQHF. The CDR3 nucleotides are TGTGCCAGCGGGGTTATTAACAATCAGCCCCAGCATTTT.

The V call is TRBV4-1, the J call TRBJ1-1; D gene ambiguous. Germline-derived CDR1 and CDR2 are MGHRA and YSYEKL. The CDR3 consists of 16 residues. Trimming shortened V by 2 bases and J by 0 bases, and 13 bases separated the two germline ends. The CDR3 region is CASSQSITRMNTEAFF. The CDR3 region has the DNA TGCGCCAGCAGCCAAAGTATTACGCGGATGAACACTGAAGCTTTCTTT.

CDR3 protein: CASAQGAFF. In nucleotides, the CDR3 is TGTGCCAGCGCCCAGGGGGCTTTCTTT. This rearrangement joins TRBV6-6 to TRBJ1-1, with D possibly matching TRBD1 (6 bases). CDR1 and CDR2 from the germline V gene are MNHNY and SVGAGI (reference sequence). Trimming shortened V by 8 bases and J by 11 bases, and 9 bases separated the two germline ends. The CDR3 runs to 9 residues.

This sequence joins TRBV9 and TRBJ1-2; D possibly corresponds to TRBD1 (5 bases). This CDR3 region has 12 residues. Trimming took off 3 bases at V and 8 bases at J, with 11 bases between the two ends. The germline CDR1 and CDR2 sequences are SGDLS and YYNGEE. CDR3 DNA: TGTGCCAGCAGCGAGCAGGGATACGGCTACACCTTC. Translated, it gives CASSEQGYGYTF.

The chain uses TRBV10-3 and TRBJ1-2; TRBD1 is a possible D gene (6 bases). V lost 7 bases and J lost 0, with 15 bases in between. The V gene's germline CDR1 is ENHRY and CDR2 SYGVKD. The CDR3 spans 15 residues. The CDR3 bases are TGTGCCATCAATGGGGGCGCGATAGCTAACTATGGCTACACCTTC. It is translated as CAINGGAIANYGYTF.

The chain uses TRBV28 and TRBJ2-7; 8 bases agree with TRBD1. CDR3 length: 15 amino acids. Unmatched junction bases numbered 11, after V lost 5 bases and J lost 5 bases. Germline loops: CDR1 MDHEN, CDR2 SYDVKM. CDR3 DNA: TGTGCCAGCAGTGAAACAGGGGGGCGAGCCCACGAGCAGTACTTC. It codes for CASSETGGRAHEQYF.

This clone is a singleton in its sample. The rearrangement links TRBV5-1 to TRBJ1-1; D is perhaps TRBD1 (6 bases). The V end lost 4 bases, the J end lost 5 bases, and 12 bases lay between the germline ends. Germline V gives CDR1 SGHRS, CDR2 YFSETQ. The CDR3 sequence is 13 residues long. CDR3 in DNA: TGCGCCAGCAGCGGTAACAGGGAGACTGAAGCTTTCTTT. Translated, it gives CASSGNRETEAFF.

V gene TRBV11-2 combines with J gene TRBJ1-4, with D hard to call. Per the germline V gene, CDR1 is SGHAT and CDR2 is FQNNGV. V lost 5 bases to trimming and J lost 8 bases, with 15 bases between them. This CDR3 region has 14 residues. For the CDR3, the DNA is TGTGCCAGCAGCCCCGATAGATTCTGGGAAAAACTGTTTTTT. This gives the protein CASSPDRFWEKLFF.

The J gene is TRBJ2-7, the V gene TRBV9; TRBD2 matches at 8 bases. The CDR3 is made up of 16 amino acids. The germline V gene encodes CDR1 SGDLS and CDR2 YYNGEE. The V and J ends lost 0 bases and 4 bases, in that order; junction bases with no gene match: 9. The DNA for the CDR3 is TGTGCCAGCAGCGTAGGGGGTAGCGGGGCCTTATACGAGCAGTACTTC. Residues: CASSVGGSGALYEQYF.